This T cell receptor (beta chain) was sequenced for a study of T cell repertoires in aging, cancer and after chemotherapy. Broader study findings: In each cancer cohort, median generation probability increased across chemotherapy, suggesting thymic output rebounded.

TCR beta rearrangements were amplified from peripheral blood genomic DNA. V shed 10 bases and J 6 bases; nucleotides not matched to a gene: 8. CDR3 length: 13 residues. Germline V gives CDR1 LNHDA, CDR2 SQIVND (reference sequence). As for this clonotype: Its antigen remains unidentified.

Multiplex touch-down PCR with TRB-A/B primers amplified rearranged V-D-J TRB sequences. TCRdb reprocessed the multiplex PCR reads with MiXCR, giving one entry per CDR3 protein. Here the sample spans about 17,000 distinct CDR3 sequences, 50% being singletons. The origin of this receptor is a human donor in good health. The V gene is TRBV19, the J gene TRBJ2-2; TRBD1 matches at 7 bases. Sequencing used blood. DNA for the CDR3: TGTGCCATTTCTACAGGGGTTGCCGGGGAGCTGTTTTTT. Translation: CAISTGVAGELFF.